Detailed here is one T cell receptor (beta chain). The specificity of this receptor is unknown. No base qualities exist here, and no much larger clone lies one base off it. Healthy HIV-negative adults with no recently reported acute infections or vaccinations were included as donors. Every donor was a Caucasian adult residing in Nashville, Tennessee, USA. CD4+ T cells were enriched by magnetic negative selection, after which naive cells were positively selected on CD45RA and the negative fraction was taken as the memory subset. After blood collection by leukapheresis, PBMCs were isolated using Ficoll-Histopaque density gradient centrifugation and then cryopreserved in the vapor phase of liquid nitrogen. Analytical flow cytometry was used to check the purity and quantity of each magnetically sorted T cell population. From each sorted fraction, genomic DNA was isolated and quantified by UV absorbance on a Nanodrop 2000c.

The data were obtained in a study of shared clonotypes between healthy human individuals (TCRdb year 2020). Notes on the research overall: A couple of women and a few men aged 18 to 49 years were included in the cohort. For each donor, CD4 naive and CD4 memory were each run on three plates, CD8 naive on two plates, and CD8 memory on one plate. To estimate repertoire size and how much clonotype sharing occurs between individuals, the study deeply sequenced the blood TCR repertoires of roughly 5 healthy adults. Different laboratories and diverse techniques were used to prepare libraries and sequence TCR repertoires, to increase sequencing depth and limit assay-specific biases. Per donor, leukapheresis produced somewhere between about 0.9 and 9 billion PBMCs.

Overall study results and their limits: Incomplete sequencing was indicated by rarefaction of sorted-subset datasets, despite the large sequencing depth. Pairwise subsampling led to the expectation that sequencing depth would affect the degree of clonotype sharing among donors. Larger estimated clonotype richness was generally found for naive subsets than for memory subsets. Because the study included only a small number of donors, the genetic and exposure-history diversity represented was limited. Sampling was restricted to blood, and TCR repertoires in tissues likely differ from the TCR repertoires found in blood. Roughly 5% of naive CD4, 3% to 3.5% of naive CD8, approximately 2.2% of memory CD4, and 0.4% of memory CD8 clonotypes were shared across a few donors. Higher generation probabilities were observed for clonotypes shared by all four sorted-subset donors than for non-shared clonotypes.

Using the deep immunoSEQ assay, multiplex PCR amplified TCR CDR3 regions from genomic DNA. Extracted genomic DNA from each cell subset was distributed evenly across all wells of several immunoSEQ 96-well plates, and each plate was treated as a replicate. For sorted subsets, around 0.2 ug of genomic DNA, equivalent to around 30,000 T cell genomes, went into each replicate PCR. Purified libraries were quantified with a Qubit 3.0 fluorometer, sized on a Bioanalyzer 2100, and re-quantified with the KAPA Library Quantification kit. Every immunoSEQ 96-well plate was sequenced on a separate single-read 150-cycle Illumina NextSeq 550 flow cell. Under the source paper's analysis protocol: Because only junctional sequences without quality scores were contained in the immunoSEQ output, filtering matching that applied to full-length reads could not be performed. Sequences were annotated with PyIR, a Python wrapper for IgBLAST v1.9, using IMGT germline references to assign V/J genes and CDR3. Reads with weak V/J assignments (E-value above 1e-6), missing CDR3, stop codons, out-of-frame junctions, or ambiguous translated residues were removed. V3J clonotypes were defined as sequences sharing an identical inferred V gene, J gene, and CDR3 amino acid sequence. Percentage overlap between repertoires was computed as shared unique clonotypes divided by the size of the smaller repertoire. Richness of each repertoire was evaluated using RTK rarefaction, the Chao1 estimator, and Recon v2.1 estimates of unobserved clonotypes. Generation probabilities were computed with OLGA for all TCRbeta clonotypes obtained by the gDNA method from four donors. Sourced from immuneACCESS, this table was stored by TCRdb with only in-frame sequences that have V and J called. A share of the clones is absent; for the studies checked, an unresolved V gene accounts for under half, and the remainder has no known explanation. The V and J calls and clone size were taken over from that table, and D and trimming were inferred from the DNA. The table for this sample lists fewer than 3 million clones; roughly 92% of them were counted only once. Roughly 0.34% of the sample is in the top ten clones.

Sample: naive CD4+ T cells from PBMCs. Interpreted using the paper, the cell subset or site label stands for: CD45RA+ positively selected. This TCR was sampled from a man between 18 and 35 years old in good health. Some clones in this sample may be carry-over from other donors' samples.

The nucleotide sequence reads as follows: TGTGCCAGCTCACAGGGACAGGGAGGAACCGGGGAGCTGTTTTTT. This sequence encodes CASSQGQGGTGELFF. This sequence uses TRBV18 and TRBJ2-2; 9 central bases correspond to TRBD1. As encoded in the germline V gene, CDR1 is KGHSH while CDR2 is LQKENI. Trimming takes 4 bases off V and 5 bases off J; junction bases not matched to a gene: 5. Inclusive of the bounding cysteine and phenylalanine, the CDR3 is 15 residues long. Only the CDR3 DNA stays, 45 bases, in frame from base 1.